The next 24 T cell receptor beta chains were all read from a single sample in a study of blood T cell repertoires in COVID-19. Method: immunoSEQ multiplex PCR; TCRdb's copy keeps in-frame clones and lacks some. The sample holds 75,000 to 90,000 clones, around three quarters seen once. Sample: peripheral blood. All receptors derive from a woman between 65 and 79 years old with acute or convalescent COVID-19.

The gene calls are TRBV24-1 and TRBJ1-2; D might be TRBD1 (5 bases). Germline CDR1 and CDR2: KGHDR and SFDVKD. With 5 bases removed from V and 8 bases from J, the gap between germline ends came to 23 bases. The CDR3 covers 16 residues. CDR3 in amino acids: CATSAGGFGGNYGYTF. The CDR3 DNA sequence: TGTGCCACCAGTGCGGGTGGTTTCGGGGGGAATTACGGCTACACCTTC.

This chain joins TRBV2 and TRBJ2-5; 8 nucleotides agree with TRBD1. This CDR3 has 14 amino acids. V was pared by 1 base and J by 3 bases, with 1 base of the junction left unmatched. Germline V gene lookup returns CDR1 SNHLY and CDR2 FYNNEI. The CDR3 sequence: CASSEVDREETQYF. The CDR3 region has the DNA TGTGCCAGCAGTGAAGTGGACAGGGAAGAGACCCAGTACTTC.

This chain connects TRBV20-1 to TRBJ2-3, with 9 bases fitting TRBD2. This CDR3 region has 17 residues. CDR1 and CDR2 (germline): DFQATT, SNEGSKA (reference sequence). Germline trimming cut 3 bases from V and 3 bases from J; bases unmatched to any gene: 13. The CDR3 here is CSASPRRASGVTDTQYF. Here the CDR3 DNA reads TGCAGTGCTAGTCCCCGGAGGGCTAGCGGGGTGACAGATACGCAGTATTTT.

The chain employs TRBV6-5 and TRBJ1-2; D may be TRBD1 (6 bases). Trimming pared 0 bases from V and 9 bases from J, leaving 17 bases between. Germline V gene data show CDR1 as MNHEY and CDR2 as SVGAGI. The CDR3 spans 15 residues. Here the CDR3 DNA reads TGTGCCAGCAGTTACTCGACGGGGGGCGATAGTAGCTACACCTTC. Amino acids: CASSYSTGGDSSYTF.

This clone was picked up a small number of times. An end of the junction differs from the germline gene, which may be a read error. The rearrangement joins TRBV7-7 to TRBJ1-1, with D unresolved. Germline-derived CDR1 and CDR2 are SSHAT and FNYEAQ (reference sequence). This CDR3 comprises 13 residues. This CDR3 reads CASSLATDTEAFF. For the CDR3, the DNA is TGTGCTAGCAGCTTAGCAACGGACACTGAAGCTTTCTTT. Full variable domain (outside the CDR3, taken from reference TRBV7-7 and TRBJ1-1): GAGVSQSPRYKVTKRGQDVTLRCDPISSHATLYWYQQALGQGPEFLTYFNYEAQPDKSGLPSDRFSAERPEGSISTLTIQRTEQRDSAMYRCASSLATDTEAFFGQGTRLTVV.

This clone has only one observation. This chain uses TRBV6-5 with TRBJ2-3, with 8 bases fitting TRBD2. The CDR3 extends over 14 amino acids. V shed 4 bases, J shed 4 bases, and the junction held 4 bases outside the gene matches. Per the germline V gene, CDR1 is MNHEY and CDR2 is SVGAGI. Written as DNA, the CDR3 is TGTGCCAGCAGTTCCGCGACTAGCGCAGATACGCAGTATTTT. Encoded protein: CASSSATSADTQYF.

The gene calls are TRBV27 and TRBJ1-1; D not resolved. The germline CDR1 and CDR2 sequences are MNHEY and SMNVEV (reference sequence). The CDR3 runs 14 residues. V lost 3 bases and J lost 3, with 11 bases in between. The CDR3 is CASSFDWRDTEAFF. The CDR3 bases are TGTGCCAGCAGTTTCGACTGGAGGGACACTGAAGCTTTCTTT.

This chain uses TRBV4-2 with TRBJ1-2, with D hard to call. Germline V gives CDR1 LGHNA, CDR2 YNFKEQ. The V and J ends lost 4 bases and 2 bases respectively, with 17 bases between them. This CDR3 is 16 amino acids long. CDR3 loop: CASSLFDGGKNYGYTF. CDR3 sequence (DNA): TGTGCCAGCAGCCTGTTTGACGGCGGCAAAAACTATGGCTACACCTTC.

The chain uses TRBV6-6 and TRBJ1-1; TRBD1 might be the D (5 bases). The CDR3 length is 13 residues. The V end lost 2 bases, the J end lost 7 bases, and 11 bases lay between the germline ends. The germline V gene has CDR1 MNHNY and CDR2 SVGAGI (reference sequence). This CDR3 is CASSYRGAVEAFF. The DNA for the CDR3 is TGTGCCAGCAGTTACCGTGGGGCCGTTGAAGCTTTCTTT.

This clone has just one count. The chain uses TRBV7-2 and TRBJ1-1; D is possibly TRBD1 (5 bases). Trimming stripped 3 bases from V and 1 base from J, with 9 bases between. Germline CDR1 is SGHTA and CDR2 is FQGNSA. The CDR3 loop spans 14 amino acids. CDR3 protein: CASSFGGGNTEAFF. Here the CDR3 DNA reads TGTGCCAGCAGCTTCGGCGGGGGGAACACTGAAGCTTTCTTT.

The chain couples TRBV11-3 to TRBJ1-5; D is perhaps TRBD1 (5 bases). V lost 5 bases, J lost 7 bases, and 12 bases lay in between. The CDR3 runs to 13 residues. Germline V gene lookup returns CDR1 SGHNT and CDR2 YENEEA. The CDR3 here is CASSGAGSQPQHF. The CDR3 nucleotides are TGTGCCAGCAGCGGGGCGGGAAGCCAGCCCCAGCATTTT. Together with reference TRBV11-3 and TRBJ1-5, the CDR3 gives the full variable domain: EAGVVQSPRYKIIEKKQPVAFWCNPISGHNTLYWYLQNLGQGPELLIRYENEEAVDDSQLPKDRFSAERLKGVDSTLKIQPAELGDSAVYLCASSGAGSQPQHFGDGTRLSIL.

Only a few counts were recorded for this clone. The V gene is TRBV19, the J gene TRBJ2-7, with TRBD1 matching 8 bases. The J segment lost 4 bases and the V segment lost 0 bases, leaving 8 bases of the junction unmatched. CDR3 length: 16 residues. Germline V gene lookup returns CDR1 LNHDA and CDR2 SQIVND (reference sequence). CDR3 nucleotides: TGTGCCAGTAGTATAGATCAGGCAGGGGGCGGATACGAGCAGTACTTC. Translated: CASSIDQAGGGYEQYF.

Concerning this clone: The sample holds other DNA sequences that translate to the same CDR3. The chain couples TRBV9 to TRBJ1-2; 9 nucleotides line up with TRBD1. CDR1 SGDLS and CDR2 YYNGEE come from the germline V gene. The CDR3 is 15 residues long. The V segment lost 4 bases and the J segment 5 bases; nucleotides outside the gene matches: 9. CDR3 in DNA: TGTGCCAGCAGCCCCCGGACAGGGGAGGGGTATGGCTACACCTTC. Protein: CASSPRTGEGYGYTF.

The chain uses TRBV5-1 and TRBJ1-1, with D possibly TRBD1 on 5 matching bases. Germline V gene sequence: CDR1 SGHRS, CDR2 YFSETQ. This CDR3 region has 15 residues. V was shortened by 4 bases and J by 4 bases, with 17 bases between the two germline ends. The CDR3 spells CASSRVVEGATEAFF. In nucleotides, the CDR3 is TGCGCCAGCAGCCGAGTTGTCGAAGGGGCCACTGAAGCTTTCTTT.

The chain couples TRBV7-6 to TRBJ2-3; 9 positions match TRBD1. The CDR3 spans 18 residues. V lost 1 base, J lost 1 base, and 9 bases stayed unmatched. Germline values: CDR1 SGHVS, CDR2 FNYEAQ. CDR3 DNA: TGTGCCAGCAGCTTAGTTTCCTGGGACAGGGTGCGCACAGATACGCAGTATTTT. It encodes CASSLVSWDRVRTDTQYF.

The genes are TRBV7-3 and TRBJ1-2; TRBD1 matches 9 bases. With V trimmed by 2 bases and J by 6 bases, 7 bases remained unmatched. The length of the CDR3 is 15 residues. Germline V gene sequence: CDR1 SGHTA, CDR2 FQGTGA. The CDR3 region has the DNA TGTGCCAGCAGCTTATCGGGACAGGGAGGCGATGGCTACACCTTC. Amino acids: CASSLSGQGGDGYTF.

The chain recombines TRBV4-2 with TRBJ1-6; D gene unclear. V lost 3 bases, J lost 7 bases, and 7 bases lay in between. Germline V gene lookup returns CDR1 LGHNA and CDR2 YNFKEQ. This CDR3 has 13 residues. CDR3 protein: CASSQAFNSPLHF. The CDR3 DNA reads TGTGCCAGCAGCCAGGCCTTCAATTCACCCCTCCACTTT.

This sequence joins TRBV19 and TRBJ1-3, with D possibly TRBD1 on 6 matching bases. The CDR3 is made up of 15 amino acids. Germline loops: CDR1 LNHDA, CDR2 SQIVND (reference sequence). V lost 5 bases to trimming and J lost 2 bases, with 13 bases between them. The CDR3 sequence: CASSAGARTGNTIYF. The CDR3 coding sequence is TGTGCCAGTAGTGCAGGGGCAAGGACTGGAAACACCATATATTTT. The variable domain in full, completed from reference TRBV19 and TRBJ1-3, reads DGGITQSPKYLFRKEGQNVTLSCEQNLNHDAMYWYRQDPGQGLRLIYYSQIVNDFQKGDIAEGYSVSREKKESFPLTVTSAQKNPTAFYLCASSAGARTGNTIYFGEGSWLTVV.

The chain recombines TRBV14 with TRBJ2-5; D ambiguous. The CDR3 runs to 12 residues. Trimming shortened V by 3 bases and J by 5 bases, and 7 bases separated the two germline ends. Germline V gives CDR1 SGHDN, CDR2 FVKESK. The CDR3 region is CASSHLEETQYF. The CDR3 DNA follows: TGTGCCAGCAGCCATCTGGAGGAGACCCAGTACTTC.

The chain joins TRBV24-1 to TRBJ2-2, with D perhaps matching TRBD1 (6 bases). In germline, CDR1 is KGHDR, CDR2 SFDVKD. V was pared by 4 bases and J by 6 bases, with 11 bases between. The CDR3 contains 14 residues. In DNA, the CDR3 is TGTGCCACCAGTGACAACAGGGTAGCCGGGGAGCTGTTTTTT. Its protein is CATSDNRVAGELFF.

The chain employs TRBV5-4 and TRBJ2-1; TRBD2 agrees at 8 bases. Germline assignment: CDR1 SGHNT and CDR2 YYREEE (reference sequence). Unmatched junction bases numbered 6, after V lost 2 bases and J lost 5 bases. The CDR3 runs to 15 residues. The CDR3 bases are TGTGCCAGCAGCTTAATAGCGGGGACTAACAATGAGCAGTTCTTC. As protein: CASSLIAGTNNEQFF.

The chain couples TRBV3-1 (or the pseudogene TRBV3-2) to TRBJ2-5, with 7 bases aligning to TRBD1. The V segment lost 4 bases and the J segment 5 bases; nucleotides outside the gene matches: 10. The germline CDR1 and CDR2 sequences are LGHDT and YNNKEL (reference sequence). This CDR3 spans 15 amino acids. The CDR3 nucleotides read TGTGCCAGCAGCCGACGTAAGGGGGCCGGGGAGACCCAGTACTTC. Its protein product is CASSRRKGAGETQYF.

The CDR3 coding sequence is TGTGCCAGCAGCCAAGAATCGCTAGCGGGGGGCCCCCAAGAGACCCAGTACTTC. Protein product: CASSQESLAGGPQETQYF. V and J are TRBV4-2 and TRBJ2-5, with 11 bases identical to TRBD2. The germline CDR1 and CDR2 sequences are LGHNA and YNFKEQ. With 0 bases clipped from V and 1 base from J, the junction kept 7 bases outside the gene matches. CDR3 length: 18 amino acids.

The chain couples TRBV18 to TRBJ1-2, with unresolved D. Deletions cut 3 bases from V and 1 base from J, with 12 bases between. CDR1 is KGHSH, CDR2 LQKENI, per germline. The CDR3 has 15 amino acids. The CDR3, as DNA: TGTGCCAGCTCACCCTATGCGACAATTAACTATGGCTACACCTTC. Protein product: CASSPYATINYGYTF.